These 21 T cell receptor beta chains share one sample of origin, sequenced in a study of blood T cell repertoires in COVID-19. TCRdb's table, derived via immunoSEQ multiplex PCR, lists solely in-frame clones and lacks some. The data contain about 220,000 clones, 70% to 90% of them singletons. The sequencing input was PBMCs or T cells enriched from blood (not recorded which). All receptors come from a woman in her forties or fifties with acute COVID-19.

This clone was detected only once. A read error may account for a junction end that differs from germline. The V gene is TRBV3-1 (or the pseudogene TRBV3-2), the J gene TRBJ2-5, with D tentatively TRBD2 (5 bases). Germline CDR1 and CDR2: LGHDT and YNNKEL (reference sequence). This CDR3 is built from 14 residues. CDR3 residues: CASSQGETQGTQYF. The CDR3 region has the DNA TGTGCCAGCAGCCAAGGGGAGACTCAAGGGACCCAGTACTTC.

V usage is TRBV19 and J usage is TRBJ2-1; tentative D call: TRBD1 (6 bases). V lost 2 bases and J 4 bases, leaving 12 bases between the germline ends. The CDR3 covers 15 residues. Germline V gives CDR1 LNHDA, CDR2 SQIVND (reference sequence). The CDR3 DNA sequence: TGTGCCAGTAGTATATGGACAGCTTCATACAATGAGCAGTTCTTC. This encodes CASSIWTASYNEQFF.

The chain links TRBV28 to TRBJ2-7, with a weak D call TRBD1 (6 bases). Trimming shortened V by 5 bases and J by 5 bases, and 16 bases separated the two germline ends. Germline values: CDR1 MDHEN, CDR2 SYDVKM. The CDR3 is 14 amino acids. CDR3 nucleotide sequence: TGTGCCAGCAGTACAGGGAGTGGAATCGACGAGCAGTACTTC. Translating it yields CASSTGSGIDEQYF. The full variable domain, completed using reference TRBV28 and TRBJ2-7, is DVKVTQSSRYLVKRTGEKVFLECVQDMDHENMFWYRQDPGLGLRLIYFSYDVKMKEKGDIPEGYSVSREKKERFSLILESASTNQTSMYLCASSTGSGIDEQYFGPGTRLTVT.

The chain combines TRBV7-2 with TRBJ2-3, with TRBD1 matching 7 bases. Germline CDR1 SGHTA, CDR2 FQGNSA. This CDR3 region has 16 residues. The V and J ends lost 1 base and 6 bases, in that order; junction bases with no gene match: 10. In nucleotides, the CDR3 is TGTGCCAGCAGCTTAGTCGGACAGGTTTCCCTTGATACGCAGTATTTT. Translation gives CASSLVGQVSLDTQYF.

The chain uses TRBV9 and TRBJ1-1; D is undetermined. The CDR3 extends over 14 amino acids. The germline V and J ends were trimmed by 0 bases and 2 bases, with 8 bases remaining between them. In germline, CDR1 is SGDLS, CDR2 YYNGEE. CDR3 coding DNA: TGTGCCAGCAGCGTAGGAGTCCAAAACACTGAAGCTTTCTTT. Amino acid sequence: CASSVGVQNTEAFF. The variable domain in full, with the rest retrieved from reference TRBV9 and TRBJ1-1, is DSGVTQTPKHLITATGQRVTLRCSPRSGDLSVYWYQQSLDQGLQFLIQYYNGEERAKGNILERFSAQQFPDLHSELNLSSLELGDSALYFCASSVGVQNTEAFFGQGTRLTVV.

This clone was detected once. The chain uses TRBV28 and TRBJ1-5, with D possibly being TRBD1 (5 bases). The V end lost 7 bases, the J end lost 7 bases, and 14 bases lay between the germline ends. The CDR3 runs to 13 residues. CDR1 is MDHEN and CDR2 is SYDVKM in the germline V gene. The CDR3 is CASTYAREQPQHF. CDR3 in DNA: TGTGCCAGCACATACGCCAGGGAACAGCCCCAGCATTTT.

The chain is built from TRBV9 and TRBJ2-7; TRBD2 matches 7 bases. The CDR3 totals 15 residues. Germline V CDR1 and CDR2: SGDLS, YYNGEE. V lost 0 bases to trimming and J lost 2 bases; unmatched junction nucleotides: 5. This CDR3 reads CASSVEERDPYEQYF. The DNA for the CDR3 is TGTGCCAGCAGCGTAGAGGAGCGGGACCCCTACGAGCAGTACTTC.

This sequence joins TRBV19 and TRBJ1-4, with D unclear. Germline CDR1 and CDR2: LNHDA and SQIVND (reference sequence). The CDR3 length is 14 residues. Trimming left V 3 bases short and J 8 bases short, with 13 bases between. CDR3: CASSMGEAWEKLFF. In DNA, the CDR3 is TGTGCCAGTAGTATGGGAGAGGCTTGGGAAAAACTGTTTTTT. The whole variable domain, remainder taken from reference TRBV19 and TRBJ1-4, is DGGITQSPKYLFRKEGQNVTLSCEQNLNHDAMYWYRQDPGQGLRLIYYSQIVNDFQKGDIAEGYSVSREKKESFPLTVTSAQKNPTAFYLCASSMGEAWEKLFFGSGTQLSVL.

The chain uses TRBV19 and TRBJ2-1, with D perhaps matching TRBD2 (6 bases). Germline CDR1 reads LNHDA; CDR2 reads SQIVND (reference sequence). V lost 3 bases and J lost 4, with 13 bases in between. This CDR3 spans 15 amino acids. Here the CDR3 DNA reads TGTGCCAGTAGTATTGGGCGGGGACGATACAATGAGCAGTTCTTC. Its protein product is CASSIGRGRYNEQFF.

CDR3 DNA sequence: TGTGCCAGCAGCCACGGGACAGTTTACGAGCAGTACTTC. It yields the protein CASSHGTVYEQYF. V is TRBV11-1 and J is TRBJ2-7; 7 bases are a match to TRBD1. J lost 4 bases, V lost 5 bases, and 5 bases had no gene match. Germline assignment: CDR1 SGHAT and CDR2 FQDESV (reference sequence). CDR3 size: 13 residues.

The J gene is TRBJ2-5, the V gene TRBV5-1, with 8 bases matching TRBD1. Per germline, CDR1 SGHRS and CDR2 YFSETQ. V lost 1 base and J lost 1; bases outside the gene matches: 9. CDR3 size: 17 residues. In nucleotides, the CDR3 is TGCGCCAGCAGCTTGTGGACAGGGAATTTTGCCCAAGAGACCCAGTACTTC. Translating gives CASSLWTGNFAQETQYF.

The J gene is TRBJ1-1, the V gene TRBV27; no reliable D call. This CDR3 comprises 17 residues. V shed 3 bases and J shed 3 bases, with 20 bases lying between them. CDR1 and CDR2 from the germline V gene are MNHEY and SMNVEV (reference sequence). CDR3 coding DNA: TGTGCCAGCAGTTTTGGAGGACCGGGGATCGGGGACACTGAAGCTTTCTTT. It specifies CASSFGGPGIGDTEAFF.

The chain has TRBV27 and TRBJ2-7, with D unresolved. Germline V lookup: CDR1 MNHEY, CDR2 SMNVEV (reference sequence). The CDR3 spans 14 residues. V lost 3 bases, J lost 5 bases, and 14 bases lay in between. The CDR3 DNA reads TGTGCCAGCAGTTTTGTACATTTCGCGGACGAGCAGTACTTC. The encoded protein is CASSFVHFADEQYF.

The chain joins TRBV5-1 to TRBJ2-7; the D gene is possibly TRBD1 (5 bases). The CDR3 covers 14 residues. Trimming removed 0 bases from V and 4 bases from J, with 11 bases in between. The germline V gene encodes CDR1 SGHRS and CDR2 YFSETQ. DNA of the CDR3: TGCGCCAGCAGCTTGGAGACAGCTATTTACGAGCAGTACTTC. It translates to CASSLETAIYEQYF.

Notes on this clone: Compared with germline, one end of the junction differs, possibly owing to a read error. In nucleotides, the CDR3 is TGTGCCAGCAGCTCGGAGACCCCCGGCTCCGACAATGAGCAGTTCTTC. This gives the protein CASSSETPGSDNEQFF. This sequence joins TRBV7-2 and TRBJ2-1, with D unclear. The CDR3 length is 16 residues. The V gene's germline CDR1 is SGHTA and CDR2 FQGNSA. The full variable domain, completed using reference TRBV7-2 and TRBJ2-1, is GAGVSQSPSNKVTEKGKDVELRCDPISGHTALYWYRQSLGQGLEFLIYFQGNSAPDKSGLPSDRFSAERTGGSVSTLTIQRTQQEDSAVYLCASSSETPGSDNEQFFGPGTRLTVL.

V and J are TRBV6-5 and TRBJ1-1, with D perhaps TRBD1 (6 bases). This CDR3 comprises 12 residues. CDR1 is MNHEY, CDR2 SVGAGI, per germline. The V and J ends lost 10 bases and 6 bases respectively, with 15 bases between them. The CDR3 bases are TGTGCCACCACAGGGATGGAGGCTGAAGCTTTCTTT. Amino acids: CATTGMEAEAFF.

The V gene is TRBV28, the J gene TRBJ2-1, with TRBD1 matching over 9 bases. After removal of 3 bases from V and 5 bases from J, the junction contained 5 bases not matched to a gene. Germline V gene data show CDR1 as MDHEN and CDR2 as SYDVKM. The CDR3 runs 15 residues. The CDR3 region has the DNA TGTGCCAGCAGTTTCGGGACAGGGAAGAACAATGAGCAGTTCTTC. Translated: CASSFGTGKNNEQFF.

The chain uses TRBV10-3 and TRBJ2-1, with D possibly matching TRBD1 (5 bases). The ends were cut back, 6 bases at V and 7 bases at J, with 10 bases in the middle. The germline gives CDR1 ENHRY, CDR2 SYGVKD. The CDR3 covers 12 residues. The CDR3 DNA sequence: TGTGCCATCAGGACGACAGTTAATGAGCAGTTCTTC. This translates into CAIRTTVNEQFF.

The rearrangement links TRBV3-1 (or the pseudogene TRBV3-2) to TRBJ2-1; 9 nucleotides line up with TRBD2. The CDR3 length is 17 residues. In germline, CDR1 is LGHDT, CDR2 YNNKEL (reference sequence). V lost 3 bases, J lost 0 bases, and 6 bases stayed unmatched. The CDR3, as DNA: TGTGCCAGCAGCCACCATTTTAGCGGGAGCTCCTACAATGAGCAGTTCTTC. Amino acids: CASSHHFSGSSYNEQFF.

This clone was observed a few times. This chain uses TRBV11-3 with TRBJ2-1, with D perhaps matching TRBD2 (6 bases). The CDR3 has 15 residues. Germline CDR1 is SGHNT and CDR2 is YENEEA. Trimming cost V 4 bases and J 6 bases, with 16 bases left between them. CDR3 sequence: CASSSGAGLGNEQFF. The CDR3 DNA is TGTGCCAGCAGCTCGGGCGCGGGATTGGGCAATGAGCAGTTCTTC.

The chain recombines TRBV5-6 with TRBJ2-6; D is uncertain. The CDR3 contains 18 residues. The V end lost 1 base, the J end lost 0 bases, and 14 bases lay between the germline ends. The V gene's germline CDR1 is SGHDT and CDR2 YYEEEE. CDR3 sequence: CASSLYIALASGANVLTF. Written as DNA, the CDR3 is TGTGCCAGCAGCTTGTATATTGCATTAGCCTCTGGGGCCAACGTCCTGACTTTC.